The T cell receptor (beta chain) under discussion was sequenced for a study of CD8+ T cells in alopecia areata. Study-wide background: Oral tofacitinib (5 to 10 mg twice daily) was administered to treated patients. Study-wide points: Affected scalp, especially in alopecia totalis/universalis, had a higher clonality than normal scalp did. Tofacitinib yielded significantly lower scalp clonality and fewer expanded CD8+ clones among the top 100. In scalp and blood, many expanded lesional clones persisted during tofacitinib.

Treatment defined: oral pan-JAK inhibitor, 5-10 mg twice daily. The CDR3 spans 14 residues. Germline-derived CDR1 and CDR2 are SEHNR and FQNEAQ (reference sequence). J was trimmed by 8 bases and V by 4 bases; bases with no gene match: 9. Following RNA extraction, reverse transcription yielded cDNA that acted as the sequencing template. TCRdb keeps only in-frame clones here, not all; method: immunoSEQ multiplex PCR. Here the sample spans under 200,000 clones, 50% to 65% being singletons. This clone was counted a few times. What it recognizes is unknown. This sequence was found in a human donor with alopecia areata. The V call is TRBV7-9, the J call TRBJ1-2; 8 bases line up with TRBD1. Sequencing used CD4+ T cells sorted from blood, obtained at week 24, from a patient treated with tofacitinib. This CDR3 reads CASSSGGGIRGYTF. CDR3 sequence (DNA): TGTGCCAGCAGCTCAGGGGGCGGTATTCGCGGCTACACCTTC. Combining the CDR3 with reference TRBV7-9 and TRBJ1-2 gives the whole variable domain DTGVSQNPRHKITKRGQNVTFRCDPISEHNRLYWYRQTLGQGPEFLTYFQNEAQLEKSRLLSDRFSAERPKGSFSTLEIQRTEQGDSAMYLCASSSGGGIRGYTFGSGTRLTVV.